This T cell receptor (beta chain) was identified during a study of early T cells in non-severe SARS-CoV-2 infection. Overall study: Chains were not paired, and sequencing was done on bulk RNA from unsorted whole blood.

Study results and caveats: VDJdb matches were skewed toward anti-spike CD8 T cell responses.

CDR1 and CDR2 from the germline V gene are SGHRS and YFSETQ. The CDR3 sequence is 16 residues long. V lost 0 bases and J lost 4, with 17 bases in between. A remark on this clonotype: No antigen is known for it.

The library protocol tagged individual cDNA molecules with unique molecular identifiers. TCRdb re-called the 5' RACE reads with MiXCR, one entry per CDR3 protein. The repertoire holds some 80,000 distinct CDR3 sequences, about an eighth seen once, with 3.4% in the top ten. The V and J genes are TRBV5-1 and TRBJ2-7; D remains ambiguous. The clonotype was recovered from an adult who was a healthcare worker with PCR-confirmed SARS-CoV-2 infection or an uninfected control (not recorded which). Sequenced sample: whole blood. The CDR3 sequence: CASSLVSAALGYEQYF. CDR3 bases: TGCGCCAGCAGCTTGGTTTCGGCGGCCCTAGGGTACGAGCAGTACTTC.